A selection of T cell receptor beta chains follows, all from one sample in a study of HIV-infected patients and healthy controls. TCRdb itself ran the 5' RACE reads through MiXCR, one entry per CDR3 protein. The table shows 15,000 to 20,000 distinct CDR3 sequences, with roughly 8.9% occurring only once. The sequenced sample was blood. Receptor source: an adult in good health. CDR3s include the opening cysteine and the closing phenylalanine or tryptophan. A row's size may be missing; if present it is once, few, many or a size class.

TRBV11-2	many	TRBJ2-1	CASSLYRGEASWLGEQFF
TRBV4-2	few	TRBJ2-3	CASSQGGAPLAQYF
TRBV15	many	TRBJ2-7	CATSSQGLDAGEQYF
TRBV6-2/TRBV6-3	many	TRBJ1-5	CASSYVQYSQPQHF
TRBV10-3	many	TRBJ2-1	CAISTPGLGSYNEQFF
TRBV2	many	TRBJ1-2	CASSDNLNYGYTF
TRBV5-5	medium-sized	TRBJ1-6	CASSKGPNRDNSPLHF
TRBV11-1	many	TRBJ2-7	CASSSSWDRGYEQYF
TRBV27	.	TRBJ2-2	CASSLLVAPGELFF
TRBV20-1	medium-sized	TRBJ1-1	CSAIQNTEAFF
TRBV9	.	TRBJ2-7	CASSPRQGKSNQYEQYF
TRBV20-1	many	TRBJ2-1	CSAYLLAGDHNEQFF
TRBV20-1	many	TRBJ1-1	CSVLRDTEAFF
TRBV2	.	TRBJ2-2	CASSVVRLGGELFF
TRBV6-5	many	TRBJ2-3	CASSSGQATDTQYF
TRBV4-3	many	TRBJ2-1	CASSQDRLVTNEQFF
TRBV12-3/TRBV12-4	many	TRBJ2-3	CASSFLAGGPDTQYF
TRBV7-9	many	TRBJ1-6	CASSGSSYNSPLHF
TRBV20-1	few	TRBJ2-1	CSANHPGAGPGSEQFF
TRBV20-1	many	TRBJ2-7	CSASPSGVRAHEQYF
TRBV7-2	many	TRBJ2-7	CASSFRGRFGRLYEQYF
TRBV10-3	few	TRBJ2-7	CAISPGYEQYF
TRBV6-2/TRBV6-3	many	TRBJ2-4	CASAQAKNIQYF
TRBV6-2/TRBV6-3	many	TRBJ2-3	CASSTPSSGGLRTDTQYF
TRBV19	many	TRBJ1-5	CASSIERGISNQPQHF
TRBV12-3/TRBV12-4	medium-sized	TRBJ2-7	CASSLRITYEQYF
TRBV5-6	many	TRBJ2-3	CASSWKSMADTQYF
TRBV7-2	many	TRBJ2-3	CASSSLRSDTQYF
TRBV6-2/TRBV6-3	.	TRBJ2-5	CASSRTRFLQETQYF
TRBV30	many	TRBJ1-1	CAARRTGGTEAFF
TRBV20-1	many	TRBJ2-1	CSAKQGTFSYNEQFF
TRBV11-1	many	TRBJ2-7	CASSAPPDPAGYEQYF
TRBV14	medium-sized	TRBJ1-1	CASSQDNRVLNTEAFF
TRBV7-9	few	TRBJ2-7	CASSMGGGSYEQYF
TRBV7-2	many	TRBJ2-1	CASSPGDRGLDEQFF
TRBV20-1	few	TRBJ2-1	CSARSQTGLQEQFF
TRBV6-1	many	TRBJ1-2	CASSHDRQYGYTF
TRBV10-3	.	TRBJ2-6	CAIRGTSGANVLTF
TRBV5-1	few	TRBJ1-1	CASSLGSTEAFF
TRBV7-9	medium-sized	TRBJ2-7	CASSLGTGYGEQYF
TRBV29-1	few	TRBJ2-3	CSVSSTDTQYF
TRBV30	medium-sized	TRBJ1-1	CAWSRGENSAFF
TRBV6-5	many	TRBJ2-1	CASSYNRGDNEQFF
TRBV20-1	medium-sized	TRBJ2-7	CSARGNRDSHEQYF